A selection of T cell receptor beta chains follows, all from one sample in a study of Ad26.COV2.S vaccination and SARS-CoV-2 variants. The repertoire was sequenced with immunoSEQ multiplex PCR; TCRdb's copy has only in-frame clones and lacks some. The table records around 420,000 clones, 70% to 90% of them present only once. The input for sequencing was peripheral blood, taken in a trial of Ad26.COV2.S vaccine versus placebo. These receptors all come from a person aged 18 to 59 who received the Ad26.COV2.S COVID-19 vaccine or a placebo. CDR3s include the opening cysteine and the closing phenylalanine or tryptophan. A D gene is named only where the DNA matches it firmly. Rows may omit the clone size; those that give it use once, few, many or a size class.

V	size	J	D	DNA	CDR3
TRBV4-3	NA	TRBJ2-3	NA	TGCGCCAGCAGCCAAGACTCAGGGAGGACAGATACGCAGTATTTT	CASSQDSGRTDTQYF
TRBV5-1	NA	TRBJ2-1	NA	TGCGCCAGCAGCTTGGGGCGGCATGAGCAGTTCTTC	CASSLGRHEQFF
TRBV19	NA	TRBJ2-7	NA	TGTGCCAGTAGTATAGAGGAGGGCTACGAGCAGTACTTC	CASSIEEGYEQYF
TRBV30	NA	TRBJ1-2	NA	TGTGCCTGGAGTTTTAGGGGGGACTATGGCTACACCTTC	CAWSFRGDYGYTF
TRBV27	once	TRBJ1-2	NA	TGTGCCAGCAGTTTAGAGGGACGGACCAACTATGGCTACACCTTC	CASSLEGRTNYGYTF
TRBV3-1/TRBV3-2	once	TRBJ2-5	NA	TGTGCCAGCAGCCAAGATTGGCGGGGCCAAGAGACCCAGTACTTC	CASSQDWRGQETQYF
TRBV10-1	NA	TRBJ1-5	NA	TGCGCCAGCAGTGAGTGGGGTCATCAGCCCCAGCATTTT	CASSEWGHQPQHF
TRBV7-2	NA	TRBJ2-7	NA	TGTGCCAGCAGCCAGGGGAGGAGCTCCTACGAGCAGTACTTC	CASSQGRSSYEQYF
TRBV7-9	NA	TRBJ2-2	NA	TGTGCCAGCAGCTTAGCGCTTCGTCAGGGAGTCACCGGGGAGCTGTTTTTT	CASSLALRQGVTGELFF
TRBV30	NA	TRBJ1-2	NA	TGTGCCTGGTCACCTAAGGTCACAGGCCGTGGTGGCTACACCTTC	CAWSPKVTGRGGYTF
TRBV27	NA	TRBJ2-5	TRBD2	TGTGCCAGCAGGGGGGGGGAAGAGACCCAGTACTTC	CASRGGEETQYF
TRBV28	NA	TRBJ2-5	NA	TGTGCCAGCAGTCTATCAAGGGAACAAGAGACCCAGTACTTC	CASSLSREQETQYF
TRBV27	NA	TRBJ1-2	NA	TGTGCCAGCAGTTTATCCGCCGGGAACTATGGCTACACCTTC	CASSLSAGNYGYTF
TRBV30	once	TRBJ2-5	NA	TGTGCCTGGAGTGTAAGACTTACCTCGGGGGAGACCCAGTACTTC	CAWSVRLTSGETQYF
TRBV6-6	NA	TRBJ2-5	NA	TGTGCCAGCCGACGTGGGGTTTGGGAGACCCAGTACTTC	CASRRGVWETQYF
TRBV2	NA	TRBJ2-3	NA	TGTGCCAGCAGTCCAGACAGGACCACAGATACGCAGTATTTT	CASSPDRTTDTQYF
TRBV18	NA	TRBJ2-7	NA	TGTGCCAGCTCACCACGTAGACTAGACACCTACGAGCAGTACTTC	CASSPRRLDTYEQYF
TRBV29-1	NA	TRBJ2-3	NA	TGCAGCGTCCCCCCCCCGGGTAACACAGATACGCAGTATTTT	CSVPPPGNTDTQYF